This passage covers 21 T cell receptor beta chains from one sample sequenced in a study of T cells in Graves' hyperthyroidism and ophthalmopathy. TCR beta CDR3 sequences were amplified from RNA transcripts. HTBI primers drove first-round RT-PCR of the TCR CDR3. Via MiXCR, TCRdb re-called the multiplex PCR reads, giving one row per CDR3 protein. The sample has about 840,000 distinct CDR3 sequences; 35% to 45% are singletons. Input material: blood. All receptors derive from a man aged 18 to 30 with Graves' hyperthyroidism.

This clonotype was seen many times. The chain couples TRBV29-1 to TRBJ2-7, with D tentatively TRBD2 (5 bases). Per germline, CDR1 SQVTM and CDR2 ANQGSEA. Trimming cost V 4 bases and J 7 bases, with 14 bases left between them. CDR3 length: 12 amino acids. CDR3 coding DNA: TGCAGCGTTGGTCGGCAGTCGGGGGAGCAGTACTTC. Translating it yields CSVGRQSGEQYF.

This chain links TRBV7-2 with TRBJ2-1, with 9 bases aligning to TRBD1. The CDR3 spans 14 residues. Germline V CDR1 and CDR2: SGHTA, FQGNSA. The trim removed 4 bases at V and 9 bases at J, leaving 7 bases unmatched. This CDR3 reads CASSSQGAYREQFF. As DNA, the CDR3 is TGTGCCAGCAGCTCACAGGGGGCGTATCGTGAGCAGTTCTTC.

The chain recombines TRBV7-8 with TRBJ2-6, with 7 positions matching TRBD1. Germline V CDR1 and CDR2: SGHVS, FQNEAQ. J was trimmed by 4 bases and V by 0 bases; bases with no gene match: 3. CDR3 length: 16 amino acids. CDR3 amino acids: CASSLATGQGANVLTF. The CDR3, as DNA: TGTGCCAGCAGCTTAGCGACAGGGCAAGGGGCCAACGTCCTGACTTTC.

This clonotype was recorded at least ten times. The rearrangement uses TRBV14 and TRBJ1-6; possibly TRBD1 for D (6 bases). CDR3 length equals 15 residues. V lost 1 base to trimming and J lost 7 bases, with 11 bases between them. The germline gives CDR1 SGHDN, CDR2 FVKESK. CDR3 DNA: TGTGCCAGCAGCCAAGGAGTAGGGGGAAATTCACCCCTCCACTTT. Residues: CASSQGVGGNSPLHF.

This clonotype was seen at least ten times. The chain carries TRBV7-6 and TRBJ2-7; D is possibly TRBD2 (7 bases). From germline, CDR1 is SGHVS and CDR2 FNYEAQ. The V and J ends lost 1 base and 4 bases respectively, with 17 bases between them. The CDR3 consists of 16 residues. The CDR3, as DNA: TGTGCCAGCAGCTTAGAAGGGGGGCGCGGGGGTTACGAGCAGTACTTC. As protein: CASSLEGGRGGYEQYF.

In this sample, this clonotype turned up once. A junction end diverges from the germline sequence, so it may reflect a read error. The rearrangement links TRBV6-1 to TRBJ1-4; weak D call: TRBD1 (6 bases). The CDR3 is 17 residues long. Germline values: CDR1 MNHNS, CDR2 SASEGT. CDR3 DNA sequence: TGTGCCGGCAGCAAACGTAGTCGTAGAACAGGGAATGAAAAACTGTTTTTT. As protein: CAGSKRSRRTGNEKLFF.

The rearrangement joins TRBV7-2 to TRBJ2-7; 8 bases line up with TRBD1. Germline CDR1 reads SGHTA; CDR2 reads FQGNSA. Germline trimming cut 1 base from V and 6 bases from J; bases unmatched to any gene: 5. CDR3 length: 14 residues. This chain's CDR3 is CASSLGTGNLEQYF. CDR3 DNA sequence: TGTGCCAGCAGCTTAGGGACAGGGAATCTCGAGCAGTACTTC.

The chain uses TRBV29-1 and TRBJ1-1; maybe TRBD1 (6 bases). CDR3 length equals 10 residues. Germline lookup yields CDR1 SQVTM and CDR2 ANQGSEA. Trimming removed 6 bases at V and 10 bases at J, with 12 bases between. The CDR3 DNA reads TGCAGCGTCCTGGGACAAGGAGCTTTCTTT. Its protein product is CSVLGQGAFF.

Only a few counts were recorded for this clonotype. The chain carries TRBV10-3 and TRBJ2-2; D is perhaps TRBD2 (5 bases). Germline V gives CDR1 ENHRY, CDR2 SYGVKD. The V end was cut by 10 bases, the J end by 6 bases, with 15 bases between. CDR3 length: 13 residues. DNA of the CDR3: TGTGCCAGTATGACTACCAACCCCGGGGAGCTGTTTTTT. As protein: CASMTTNPGELFF.

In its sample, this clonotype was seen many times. CDR3 nucleotide sequence: TGCGCCAGCAGCTATCGACAGGGGGCGGATGGCTACACCTTC. This gives the protein CASSYRQGADGYTF. V is TRBV5-1 and J is TRBJ1-2, with 10 bases identical to TRBD1. V gave up 3 bases and J gave up 6 bases; unmatched junction bases: 5. Germline V gene data show CDR1 as SGHRS and CDR2 as YFSETQ. The CDR3 runs to 14 residues.

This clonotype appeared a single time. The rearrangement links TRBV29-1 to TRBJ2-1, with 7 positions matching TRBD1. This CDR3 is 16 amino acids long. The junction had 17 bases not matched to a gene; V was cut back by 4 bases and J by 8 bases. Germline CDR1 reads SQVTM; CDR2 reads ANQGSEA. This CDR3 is CSVGGREGGQGDEQFF. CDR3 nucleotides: TGCAGCGTTGGAGGTAGGGAAGGGGGTCAGGGGGATGAGCAGTTCTTC.

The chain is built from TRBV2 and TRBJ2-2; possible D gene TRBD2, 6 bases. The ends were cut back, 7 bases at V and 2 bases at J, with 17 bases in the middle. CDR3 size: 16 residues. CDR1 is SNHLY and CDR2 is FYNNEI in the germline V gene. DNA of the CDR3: TGTGCCAGCACCCCAAAGTACGGGAGTAACACCGGGGAGCTGTTTTTT. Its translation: CASTPKYGSNTGELFF.

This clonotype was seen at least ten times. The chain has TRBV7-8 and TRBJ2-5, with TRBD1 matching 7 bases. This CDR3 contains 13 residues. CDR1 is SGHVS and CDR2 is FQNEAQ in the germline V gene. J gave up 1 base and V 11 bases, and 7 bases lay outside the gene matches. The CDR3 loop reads CALRDSVQETQYF. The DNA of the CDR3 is TGTGCCCTTCGGGACAGCGTCCAAGAGACCCAGTACTTC.

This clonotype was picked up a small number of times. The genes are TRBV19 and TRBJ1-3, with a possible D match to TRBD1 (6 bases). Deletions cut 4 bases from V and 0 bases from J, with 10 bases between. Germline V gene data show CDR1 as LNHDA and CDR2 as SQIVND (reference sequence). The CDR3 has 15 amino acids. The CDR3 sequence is CASSRQAASGNTIYF. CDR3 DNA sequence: TGTGCCAGTAGTAGACAGGCCGCCTCTGGAAACACCATATATTTT.

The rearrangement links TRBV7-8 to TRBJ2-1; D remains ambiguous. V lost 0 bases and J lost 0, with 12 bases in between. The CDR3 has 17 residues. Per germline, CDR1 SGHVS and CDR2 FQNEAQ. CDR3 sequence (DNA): TGTGCCAGCAGCTTAGCGGTCGCCGCGAGCTCCTACAATGAGCAGTTCTTC. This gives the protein CASSLAVAASSYNEQFF.

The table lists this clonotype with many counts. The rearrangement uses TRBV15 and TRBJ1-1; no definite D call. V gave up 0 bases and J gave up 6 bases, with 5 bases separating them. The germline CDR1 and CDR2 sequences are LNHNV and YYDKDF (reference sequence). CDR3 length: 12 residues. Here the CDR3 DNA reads TGTGCCACCAGCAGAGACAGGTCTGAAGCTTTCTTT. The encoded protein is CATSRDRSEAFF.

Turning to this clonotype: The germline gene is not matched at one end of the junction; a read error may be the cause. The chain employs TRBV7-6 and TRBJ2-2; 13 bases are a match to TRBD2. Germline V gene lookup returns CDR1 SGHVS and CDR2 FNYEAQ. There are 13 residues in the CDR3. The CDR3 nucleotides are TGTGCCAGCAGCCCCCGGACTAGCGGGGGGCTGTTTTTT. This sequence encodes CASSPRTSGGLFF.

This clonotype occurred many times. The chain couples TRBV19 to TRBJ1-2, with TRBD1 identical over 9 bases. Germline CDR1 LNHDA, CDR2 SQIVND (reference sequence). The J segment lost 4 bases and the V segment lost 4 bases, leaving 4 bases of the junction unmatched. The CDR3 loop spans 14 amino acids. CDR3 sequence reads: CASSTAQGAYGYTF. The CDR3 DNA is TGTGCCAGTAGTACCGCACAGGGGGCCTATGGCTACACCTTC.

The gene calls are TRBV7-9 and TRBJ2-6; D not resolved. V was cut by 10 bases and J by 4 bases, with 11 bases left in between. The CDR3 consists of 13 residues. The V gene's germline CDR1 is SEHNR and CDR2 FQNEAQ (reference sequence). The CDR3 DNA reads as TGTGCCACGGATGCTTTCGGGGCCAACGTCCTGACTTTC. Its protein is CATDAFGANVLTF.

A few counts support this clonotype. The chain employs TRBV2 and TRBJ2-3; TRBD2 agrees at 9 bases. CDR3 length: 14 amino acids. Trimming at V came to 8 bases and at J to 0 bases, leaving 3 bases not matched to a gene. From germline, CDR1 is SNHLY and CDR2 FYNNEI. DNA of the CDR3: TGTGCCAGCGGCGGGAGGGGGAGCACAGATACGCAGTATTTT. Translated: CASGGRGSTDTQYF.

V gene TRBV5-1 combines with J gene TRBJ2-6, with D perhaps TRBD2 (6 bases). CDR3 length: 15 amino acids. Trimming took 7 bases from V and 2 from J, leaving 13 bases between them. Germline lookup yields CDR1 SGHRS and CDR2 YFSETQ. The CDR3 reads CASGQGTAGANVLTF. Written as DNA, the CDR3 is TGCGCCAGCGGCCAAGGGACTGCTGGGGCCAACGTCCTGACTTTC.